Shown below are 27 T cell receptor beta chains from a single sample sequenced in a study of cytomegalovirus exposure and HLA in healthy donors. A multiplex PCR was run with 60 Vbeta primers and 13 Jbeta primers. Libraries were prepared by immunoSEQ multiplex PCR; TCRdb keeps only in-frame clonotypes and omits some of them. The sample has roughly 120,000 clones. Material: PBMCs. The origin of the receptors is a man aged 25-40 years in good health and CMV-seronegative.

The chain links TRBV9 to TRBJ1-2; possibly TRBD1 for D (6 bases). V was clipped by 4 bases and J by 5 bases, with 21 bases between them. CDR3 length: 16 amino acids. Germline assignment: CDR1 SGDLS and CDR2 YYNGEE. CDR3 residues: CASSSSLFGQSYGYTF. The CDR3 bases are TGTGCCAGCAGCTCGTCCTTATTCGGACAGTCTTATGGCTACACCTTC.

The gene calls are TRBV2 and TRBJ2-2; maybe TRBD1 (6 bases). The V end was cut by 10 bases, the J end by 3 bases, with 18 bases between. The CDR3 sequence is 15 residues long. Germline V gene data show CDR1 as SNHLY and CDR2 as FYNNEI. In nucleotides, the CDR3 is TGTGCCACCAAGAACAAGGGGGATCACACCGGGGAGCTGTTTTTT. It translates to CATKNKGDHTGELFF.

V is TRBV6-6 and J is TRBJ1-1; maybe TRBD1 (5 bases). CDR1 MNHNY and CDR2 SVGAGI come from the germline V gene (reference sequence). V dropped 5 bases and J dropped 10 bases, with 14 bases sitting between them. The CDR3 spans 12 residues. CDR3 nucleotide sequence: TGTGCCAGCAGTCCTACAGGAATTGGAGCTTTCTTT. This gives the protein CASSPTGIGAFF.

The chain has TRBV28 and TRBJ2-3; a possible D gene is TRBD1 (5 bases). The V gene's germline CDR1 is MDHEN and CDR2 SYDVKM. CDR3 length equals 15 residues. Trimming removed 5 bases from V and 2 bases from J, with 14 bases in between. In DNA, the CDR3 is TGTGCCAGCAGTGGCAGGGTCGGTGACACAGATACGCAGTATTTT. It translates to CASSGRVGDTDTQYF.

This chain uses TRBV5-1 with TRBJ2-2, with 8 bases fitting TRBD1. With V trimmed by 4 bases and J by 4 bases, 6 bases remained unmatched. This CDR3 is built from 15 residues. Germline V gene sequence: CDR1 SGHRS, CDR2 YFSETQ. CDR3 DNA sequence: TGCGCCAGCAGCACCTTACAGGGGGGCACCGGGGAGCTGTTTTTT. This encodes CASSTLQGGTGELFF. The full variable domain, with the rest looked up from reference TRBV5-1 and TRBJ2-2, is KAGVTQTPRYLIKTRGQQVTLSCSPISGHRSVSWYQQTPGQGLQFLFEYFSETQRNKGNFPGRFSGRQFSNSRSEMNVSTLELGDSALYLCASSTLQGGTGELFFGEGSRLTVL.

CDR3 sequence reads: CASIRQGSGANVLTF. The DNA of the CDR3 is TGTGCCAGTATACGACAGGGCTCTGGGGCCAACGTCCTGACTTTC. The chain combines TRBV19 with TRBJ2-6; 7 bases agree with TRBD1. The germline CDR1 and CDR2 sequences are LNHDA and SQIVND (reference sequence). V shed 7 bases, J shed 0 bases, and the junction held 3 bases outside the gene matches. This CDR3 spans 15 amino acids. The full variable domain, its missing parts supplied by reference TRBV19 and TRBJ2-6, is DGGITQSPKYLFRKEGQNVTLSCEQNLNHDAMYWYRQDPGQGLRLIYYSQIVNDFQKGDIAEGYSVSREKKESFPLTVTSAQKNPTAFYLCASIRQGSGANVLTFGAGSRLTVL.

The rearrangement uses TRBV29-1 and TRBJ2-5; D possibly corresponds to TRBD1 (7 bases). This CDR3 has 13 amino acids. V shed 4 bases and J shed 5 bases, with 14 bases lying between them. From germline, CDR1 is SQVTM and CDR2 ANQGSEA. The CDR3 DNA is TGCAGCGTTGGGACAGGCGGGAAGGAGACCCAGTACTTC. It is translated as CSVGTGGKETQYF.

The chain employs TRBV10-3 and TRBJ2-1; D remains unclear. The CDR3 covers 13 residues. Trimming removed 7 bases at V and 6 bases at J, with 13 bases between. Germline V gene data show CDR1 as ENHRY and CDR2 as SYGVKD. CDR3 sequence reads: CAITPKSGNEQFF. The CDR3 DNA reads TGTGCCATCACCCCAAAATCCGGCAATGAGCAGTTCTTC.

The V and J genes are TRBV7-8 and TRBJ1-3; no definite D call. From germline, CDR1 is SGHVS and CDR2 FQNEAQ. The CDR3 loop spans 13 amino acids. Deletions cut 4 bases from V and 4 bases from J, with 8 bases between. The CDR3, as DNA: TGTGCCAGCAGCTCGGGAAACGGAAACACCATATATTTT. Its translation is CASSSGNGNTIYF.

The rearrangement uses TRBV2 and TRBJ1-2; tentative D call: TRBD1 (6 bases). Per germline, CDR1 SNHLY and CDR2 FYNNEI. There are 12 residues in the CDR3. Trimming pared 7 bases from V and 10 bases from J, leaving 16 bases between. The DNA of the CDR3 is TGTGCCAGCAAGGGGGATTGGGGCTACTACACCTTC. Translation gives CASKGDWGYYTF.

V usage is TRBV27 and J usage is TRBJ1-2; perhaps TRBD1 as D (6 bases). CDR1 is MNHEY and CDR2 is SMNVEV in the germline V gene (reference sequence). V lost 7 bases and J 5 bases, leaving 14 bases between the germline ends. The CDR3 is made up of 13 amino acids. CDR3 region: CASKPNREYGYTF. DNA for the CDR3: TGTGCCAGCAAACCCAACAGGGAGTATGGCTACACCTTC.

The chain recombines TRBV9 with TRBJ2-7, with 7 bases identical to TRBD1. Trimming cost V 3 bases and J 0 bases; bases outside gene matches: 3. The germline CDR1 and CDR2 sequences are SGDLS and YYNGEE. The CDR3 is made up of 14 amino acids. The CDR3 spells CASSGRDSSYEQYF. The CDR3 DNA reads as TGTGCCAGCAGCGGCCGGGACAGCTCCTACGAGCAGTACTTC. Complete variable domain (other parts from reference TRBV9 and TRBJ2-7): DSGVTQTPKHLITATGQRVTLRCSPRSGDLSVYWYQQSLDQGLQFLIQYYNGEERAKGNILERFSAQQFPDLHSELNLSSLELGDSALYFCASSGRDSSYEQYFGPGTRLTVT.

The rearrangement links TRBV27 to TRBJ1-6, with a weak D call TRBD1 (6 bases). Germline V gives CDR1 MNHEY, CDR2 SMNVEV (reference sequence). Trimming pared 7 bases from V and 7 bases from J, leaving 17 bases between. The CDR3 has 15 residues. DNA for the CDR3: TGTGCCAGCACCTCTTTGGGAGGGGGAAATTCACCCCTCCACTTT. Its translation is CASTSLGGGNSPLHF.

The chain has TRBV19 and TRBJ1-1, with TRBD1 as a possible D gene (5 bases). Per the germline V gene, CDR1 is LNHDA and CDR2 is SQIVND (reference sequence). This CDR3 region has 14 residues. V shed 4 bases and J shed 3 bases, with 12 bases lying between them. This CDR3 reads CASSSPGHHTEAFF. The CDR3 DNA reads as TGTGCCAGTAGTAGCCCCGGACACCACACTGAAGCTTTCTTT.

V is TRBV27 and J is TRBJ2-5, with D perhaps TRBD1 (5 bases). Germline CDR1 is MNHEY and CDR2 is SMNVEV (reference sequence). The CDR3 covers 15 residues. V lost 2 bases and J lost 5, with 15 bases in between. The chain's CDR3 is CASSLAFDSVETQYF. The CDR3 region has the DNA TGTGCCAGCAGTTTAGCCTTCGACAGCGTGGAGACCCAGTACTTC.

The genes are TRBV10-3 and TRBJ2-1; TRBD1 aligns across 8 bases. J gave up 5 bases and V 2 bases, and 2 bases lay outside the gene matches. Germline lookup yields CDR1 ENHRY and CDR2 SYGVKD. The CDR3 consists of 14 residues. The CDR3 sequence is CAISEDRGDNEQFF. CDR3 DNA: TGTGCCATCAGTGAGGACAGGGGAGACAATGAGCAGTTCTTC.

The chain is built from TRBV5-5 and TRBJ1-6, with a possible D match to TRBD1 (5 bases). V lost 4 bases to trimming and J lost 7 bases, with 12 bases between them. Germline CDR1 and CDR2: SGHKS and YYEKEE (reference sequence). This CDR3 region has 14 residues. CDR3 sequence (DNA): TGTGCCAGCAGCCCGGTGCGGGGCAATTCACCCCTCCACTTT. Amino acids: CASSPVRGNSPLHF.

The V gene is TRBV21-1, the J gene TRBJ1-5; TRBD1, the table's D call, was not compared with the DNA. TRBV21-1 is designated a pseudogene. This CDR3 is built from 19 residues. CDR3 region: CASSKFGTGGAGLDQPQHF. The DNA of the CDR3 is TGTGCCAGCAGCAAATTCGGGACAGGGGGCGCGGGTCTGGATCAGCCCCAGCATTTT.

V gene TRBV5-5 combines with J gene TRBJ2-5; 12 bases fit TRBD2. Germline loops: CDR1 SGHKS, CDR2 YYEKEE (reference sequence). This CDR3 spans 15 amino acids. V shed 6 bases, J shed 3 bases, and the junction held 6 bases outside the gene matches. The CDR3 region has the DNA TGTGCCAGCACTTGGGCTAGCGGGGGGGAAGAGACCCAGTACTTC. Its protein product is CASTWASGGEETQYF.

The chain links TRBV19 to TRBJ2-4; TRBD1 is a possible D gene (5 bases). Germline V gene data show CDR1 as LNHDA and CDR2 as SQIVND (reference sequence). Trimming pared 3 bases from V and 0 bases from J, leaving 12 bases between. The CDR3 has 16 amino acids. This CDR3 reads CASSIRADLAKNIQYF. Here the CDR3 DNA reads TGTGCCAGTAGTATCAGGGCAGACCTAGCCAAAAACATTCAGTACTTC.

This CDR3 reads CASSLGPREGPLDTQYF. CDR3 bases: TGTGCCAGCAGCTTAGGGCCTCGGGAAGGCCCCTTAGATACGCAGTATTTT. J is TRBJ2-3 and V is TRBV7-9; weak D call: TRBD2 (5 bases). Germline loops: CDR1 SEHNR, CDR2 FQNEAQ (reference sequence). The CDR3 spans 17 residues. The V gene lost 1 base and the J gene lost 5 bases, with 19 bases spanning the gap.

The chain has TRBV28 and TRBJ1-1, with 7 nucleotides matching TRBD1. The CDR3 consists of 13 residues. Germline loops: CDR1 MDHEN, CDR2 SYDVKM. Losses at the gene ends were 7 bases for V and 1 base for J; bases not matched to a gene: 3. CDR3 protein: CASKRQGNTEAFF. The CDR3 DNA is TGTGCCAGCAAGAGACAGGGGAACACTGAAGCTTTCTTT.

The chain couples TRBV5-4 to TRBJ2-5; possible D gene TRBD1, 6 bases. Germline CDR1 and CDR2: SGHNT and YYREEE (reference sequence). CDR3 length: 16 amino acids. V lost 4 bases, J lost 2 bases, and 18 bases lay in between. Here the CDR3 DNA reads TGTGCCAGCAGCCCCCTGGGAGAAAGGGGGCAAGAGACCCAGTACTTC. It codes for CASSPLGERGQETQYF.

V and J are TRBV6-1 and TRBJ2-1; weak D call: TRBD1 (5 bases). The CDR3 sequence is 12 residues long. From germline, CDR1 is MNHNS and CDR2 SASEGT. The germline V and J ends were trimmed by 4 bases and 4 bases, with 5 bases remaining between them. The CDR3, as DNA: TGTGCCAGCAGTGCAGGGTACAATGAGCAGTTCTTC. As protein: CASSAGYNEQFF.

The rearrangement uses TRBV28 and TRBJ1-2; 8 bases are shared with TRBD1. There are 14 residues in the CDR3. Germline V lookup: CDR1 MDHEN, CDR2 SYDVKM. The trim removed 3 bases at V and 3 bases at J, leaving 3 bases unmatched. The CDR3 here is CASSLTGVHYGYTF. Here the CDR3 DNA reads TGTGCCAGCAGTTTGACAGGGGTACACTATGGCTACACCTTC.

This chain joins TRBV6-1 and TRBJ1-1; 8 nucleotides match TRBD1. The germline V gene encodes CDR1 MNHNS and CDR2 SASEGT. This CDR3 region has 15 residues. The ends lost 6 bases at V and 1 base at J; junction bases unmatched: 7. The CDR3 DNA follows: TGTGCCAGCAGGGTGCAGGGGGCGGCGAACACTGAAGCTTTCTTT. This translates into CASRVQGAANTEAFF.

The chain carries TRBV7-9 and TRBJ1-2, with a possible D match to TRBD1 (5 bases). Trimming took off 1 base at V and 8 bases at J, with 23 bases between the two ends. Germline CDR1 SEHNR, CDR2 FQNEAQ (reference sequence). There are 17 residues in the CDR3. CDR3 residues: CASSLEGRQKLPRGYTF. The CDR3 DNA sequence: TGTGCCAGCAGCTTAGAGGGGCGACAGAAGCTCCCTCGGGGCTACACCTTC.